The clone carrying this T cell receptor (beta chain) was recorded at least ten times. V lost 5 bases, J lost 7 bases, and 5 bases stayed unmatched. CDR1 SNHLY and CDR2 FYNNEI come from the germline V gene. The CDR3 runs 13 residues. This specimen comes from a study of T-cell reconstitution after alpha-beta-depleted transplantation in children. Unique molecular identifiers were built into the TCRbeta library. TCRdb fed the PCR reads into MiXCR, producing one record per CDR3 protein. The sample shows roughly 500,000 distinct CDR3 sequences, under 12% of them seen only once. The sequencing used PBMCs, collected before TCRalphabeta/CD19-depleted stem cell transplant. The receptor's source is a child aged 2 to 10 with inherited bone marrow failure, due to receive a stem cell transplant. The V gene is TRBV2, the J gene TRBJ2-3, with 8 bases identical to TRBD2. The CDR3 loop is CASSTGGPNTQYF. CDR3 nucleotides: TGTGCCAGCAGTACGGGAGGGCCAAATACGCAGTATTTT.